The 2 T cell receptor beta chains given below trace back to one sample, sequenced in a study of blood T cell repertoires in COVID-19. TCRdb's table, derived via immunoSEQ multiplex PCR, lists solely in-frame clones and lacks some. The data hold approximately 150,000 clones, with roughly 87% observed a single time. Sequenced sample: peripheral blood. Receptor source: a woman aged 45-59 years with acute or convalescent COVID-19.

This chain uses TRBV27 with TRBJ2-7, with TRBD1 as a possible D gene (5 bases). From germline, CDR1 is MNHEY and CDR2 SMNVEV (reference sequence). With 3 bases removed from V and 5 bases from J, the gap between germline ends came to 11 bases. This CDR3 comprises 13 residues. The CDR3 protein is CASSFRVRDEQYF. In nucleotides, the CDR3 is TGTGCCAGCAGTTTCAGGGTTAGGGACGAGCAGTACTTC.

The V call is TRBV14, the J call TRBJ2-1, with 9 bases that match TRBD2. With V trimmed by 0 bases and J by 5 bases, 11 bases remained unmatched. Germline CDR1 reads SGHDN; CDR2 reads FVKESK. The CDR3 runs to 18 residues. The CDR3 sequence: CASSQDQPSSGDHNEQFF. CDR3 sequence (DNA): TGTGCCAGCAGCCAAGATCAGCCCTCTAGCGGGGATCACAATGAGCAGTTCTTC.